This T cell receptor (beta chain) was observed in a study of shared clonotypes between healthy human individuals. Division of CD4+ cells produced a CD45RA+ naive subset and a CD45RA-negative memory subset. The data were produced by immunoSEQ multiplex PCR, yet TCRdb's version contains in-frame clones alone and is incomplete. The sample has about 2.3 million clones, under 95% seen once. Study-wide results and limits: Only blood was sampled, and tissue TCR repertoires likely differ from blood ones. Clonotype sharing across several donors was observed for about 5.5% of naive CD4 clonotypes. Despite large depth, sorted-subset datasets appeared incompletely sequenced.

The CDR3 totals 17 residues. The V gene's germline CDR1 is MGHDK and CDR2 SYGVNS. V lost 2 bases to trimming and J lost 3 bases; unmatched junction nucleotides: 9. With regard to this clone: The antigen is unknown. Different DNA sequences within this sample yield the same CDR3.

This TCR was recovered from a man younger than 35 in good health. Some clones in this sample may be carry-over from other donors' samples. Sequenced: naive CD4+ T cells from PBMCs. Subset specified: CD45RA+ positively selected. The rearrangement joins TRBV25-1 to TRBJ2-7; 11 nucleotides match TRBD2. CDR3 nucleotides: TGTGCCAGCAGTGAACCTAAACTAGCGGGAGCCCTCTACGAGCAGTACTTC. Translation gives CASSEPKLAGALYEQYF.